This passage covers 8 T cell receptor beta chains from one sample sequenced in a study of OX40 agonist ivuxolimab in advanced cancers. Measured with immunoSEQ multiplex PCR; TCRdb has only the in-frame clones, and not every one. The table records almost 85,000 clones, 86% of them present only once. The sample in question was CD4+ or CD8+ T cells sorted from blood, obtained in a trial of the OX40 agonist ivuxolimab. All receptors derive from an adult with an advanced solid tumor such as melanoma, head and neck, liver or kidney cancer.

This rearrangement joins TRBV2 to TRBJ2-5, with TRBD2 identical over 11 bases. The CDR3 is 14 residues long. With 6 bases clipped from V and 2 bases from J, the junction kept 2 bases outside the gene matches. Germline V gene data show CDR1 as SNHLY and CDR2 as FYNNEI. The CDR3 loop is CASRGLAVQETQYF. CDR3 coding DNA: TGTGCCAGCAGGGGACTAGCGGTGCAAGAGACCCAGTACTTC.

CDR3 in amino acids: CASSQGRGYSGNTIYF. For the CDR3, the DNA is TGCGCCAGCAGCCAAGGACGAGGGTACTCTGGAAACACCATATATTTT. The gene calls are TRBV4-1 and TRBJ1-3; D unclear. The germline V gene has CDR1 MGHRA and CDR2 YSYEKL. The CDR3 has 16 residues. The V and J ends lost 1 base and 0 bases respectively, with 10 bases between them.

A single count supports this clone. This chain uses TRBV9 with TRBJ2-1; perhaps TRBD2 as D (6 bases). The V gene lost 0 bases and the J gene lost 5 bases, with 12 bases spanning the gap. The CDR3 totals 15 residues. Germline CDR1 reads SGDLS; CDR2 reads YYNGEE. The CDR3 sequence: CASSVAPGSDNEQFF. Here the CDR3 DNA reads TGTGCCAGCAGCGTAGCGCCCGGGAGTGACAATGAGCAGTTCTTC.

This CDR3 is CASSFGTGNYEQYF. CDR3 sequence (DNA): TGTGCCAGCAGCTTCGGGACAGGGAACTACGAGCAGTACTTC. The chain links TRBV11-3 to TRBJ2-7; 9 nucleotides line up with TRBD1. Per the germline V gene, CDR1 is SGHNT and CDR2 is YENEEA. CDR3 length: 14 amino acids. V was pared by 3 bases and J by 3 bases, with 3 bases of the junction left unmatched.

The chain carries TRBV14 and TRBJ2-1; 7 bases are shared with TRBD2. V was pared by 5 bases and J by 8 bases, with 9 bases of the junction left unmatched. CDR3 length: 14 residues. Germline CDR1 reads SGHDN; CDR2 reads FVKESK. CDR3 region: CASSKQSGAYEQFF. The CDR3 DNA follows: TGTGCCAGCAGCAAACAAAGCGGGGCGTATGAGCAGTTCTTC.

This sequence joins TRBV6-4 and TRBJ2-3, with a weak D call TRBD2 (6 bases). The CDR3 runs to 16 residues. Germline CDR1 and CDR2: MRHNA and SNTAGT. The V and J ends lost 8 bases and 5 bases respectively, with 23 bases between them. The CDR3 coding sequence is TGTGCCAGCCCCTCGTGGGGCAGGACGCGGGGAGATACGCAGTATTTT. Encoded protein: CASPSWGRTRGDTQYF.

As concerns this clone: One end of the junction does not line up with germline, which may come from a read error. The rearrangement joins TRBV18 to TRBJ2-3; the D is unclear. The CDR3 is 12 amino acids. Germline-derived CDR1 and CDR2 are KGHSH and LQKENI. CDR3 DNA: TGTGCCACCTCACCAACCACAGATACGCAGTATTTT. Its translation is CATSPTTDTQYF. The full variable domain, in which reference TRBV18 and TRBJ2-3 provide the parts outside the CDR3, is NAGVMQNPRHLVRRRGQEARLRCSPMKGHSHVYWYRQLPEEGLKFMVYLQKENIIDESGMPKERFSAEFPKEGPSILRIQQVVRGDSAAYFCATSPTTDTQYFGPGTRLTVL.

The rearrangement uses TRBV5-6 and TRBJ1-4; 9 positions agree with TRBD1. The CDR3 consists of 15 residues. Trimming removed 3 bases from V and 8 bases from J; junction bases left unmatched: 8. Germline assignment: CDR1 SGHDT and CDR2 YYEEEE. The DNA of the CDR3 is TGTGCCAGCAGCTACAGGGGGCGCCTCAGGGAAAAACTGTTTTTT. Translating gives CASSYRGRLREKLFF.